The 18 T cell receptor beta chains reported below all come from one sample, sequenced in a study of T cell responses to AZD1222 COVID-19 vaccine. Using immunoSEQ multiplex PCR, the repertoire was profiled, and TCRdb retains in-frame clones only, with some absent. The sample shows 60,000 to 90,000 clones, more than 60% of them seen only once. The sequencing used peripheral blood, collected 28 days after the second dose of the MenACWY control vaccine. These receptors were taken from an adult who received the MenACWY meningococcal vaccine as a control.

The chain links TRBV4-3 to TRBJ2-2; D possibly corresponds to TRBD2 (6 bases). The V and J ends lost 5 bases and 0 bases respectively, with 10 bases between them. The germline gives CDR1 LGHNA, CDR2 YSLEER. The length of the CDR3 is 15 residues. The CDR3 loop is CASSTSGPNTGELFF. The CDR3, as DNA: TGCGCCAGCAGCACCAGCGGGCCGAACACCGGGGAGCTGTTTTTT.

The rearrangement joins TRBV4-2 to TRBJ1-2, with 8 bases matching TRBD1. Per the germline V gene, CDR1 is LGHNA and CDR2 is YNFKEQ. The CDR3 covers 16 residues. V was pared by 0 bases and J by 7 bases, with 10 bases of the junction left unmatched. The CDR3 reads CASSQDGAGQVTGYTF. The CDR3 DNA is TGTGCCAGCAGCCAAGATGGGGCGGGACAGGTAACTGGCTACACCTTC.

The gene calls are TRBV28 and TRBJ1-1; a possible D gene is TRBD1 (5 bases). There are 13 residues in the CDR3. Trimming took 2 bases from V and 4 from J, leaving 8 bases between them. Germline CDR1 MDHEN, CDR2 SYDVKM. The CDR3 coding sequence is TGTGCCAGCAGTTTAGGGACGGGCACTGAAGCTTTCTTT. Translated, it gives CASSLGTGTEAFF. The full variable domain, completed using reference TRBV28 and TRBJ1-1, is DVKVTQSSRYLVKRTGEKVFLECVQDMDHENMFWYRQDPGLGLRLIYFSYDVKMKEKGDIPEGYSVSREKKERFSLILESASTNQTSMYLCASSLGTGTEAFFGQGTRLTVV.

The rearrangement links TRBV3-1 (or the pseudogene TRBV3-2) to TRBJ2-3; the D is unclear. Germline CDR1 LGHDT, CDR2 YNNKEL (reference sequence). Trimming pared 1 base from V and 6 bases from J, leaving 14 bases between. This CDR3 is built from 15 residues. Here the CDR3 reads CASSQGYSHFDTQYF. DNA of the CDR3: TGTGCCAGCAGCCAAGGGTACTCACATTTCGATACGCAGTATTTT.

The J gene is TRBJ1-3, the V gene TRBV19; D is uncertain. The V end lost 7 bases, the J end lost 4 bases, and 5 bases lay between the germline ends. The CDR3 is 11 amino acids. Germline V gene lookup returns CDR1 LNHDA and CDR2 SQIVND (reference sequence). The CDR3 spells CASTTGNTIYF. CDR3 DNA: TGTGCCAGTACAACCGGAAACACCATATATTTT.

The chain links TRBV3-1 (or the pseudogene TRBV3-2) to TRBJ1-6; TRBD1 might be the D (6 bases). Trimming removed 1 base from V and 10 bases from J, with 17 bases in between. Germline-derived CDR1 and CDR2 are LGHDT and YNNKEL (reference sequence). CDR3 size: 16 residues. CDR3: CASSQGGGQGRSPLHF. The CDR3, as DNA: TGTGCCAGCAGCCAAGGGGGGGGGCAGGGGCGATCACCCCTCCACTTT.

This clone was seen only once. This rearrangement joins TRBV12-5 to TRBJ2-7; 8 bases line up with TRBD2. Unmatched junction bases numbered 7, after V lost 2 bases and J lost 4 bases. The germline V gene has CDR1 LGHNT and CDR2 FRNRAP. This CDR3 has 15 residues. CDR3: CASGLPHRGGYEQYF. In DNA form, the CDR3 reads TGTGCTAGTGGTTTGCCCCACCGGGGGGGGTACGAGCAGTACTTC. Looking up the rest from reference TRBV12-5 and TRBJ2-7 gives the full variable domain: DARVTQTPRHKVTEMGQEVTMRCQPILGHNTVFWYRQTMMQGLELLAYFRNRAPLDDSGMPKDRFSAEMPDATLATLKIQPSEPRDSAVYFCASGLPHRGGYEQYFGPGTRLTVT.

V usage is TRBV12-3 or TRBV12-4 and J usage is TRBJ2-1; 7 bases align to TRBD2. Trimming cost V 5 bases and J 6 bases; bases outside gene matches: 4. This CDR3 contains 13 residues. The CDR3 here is CASSRTRFNEQFF. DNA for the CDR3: TGTGCCAGCAGTCGGACTAGGTTCAATGAGCAGTTCTTC.

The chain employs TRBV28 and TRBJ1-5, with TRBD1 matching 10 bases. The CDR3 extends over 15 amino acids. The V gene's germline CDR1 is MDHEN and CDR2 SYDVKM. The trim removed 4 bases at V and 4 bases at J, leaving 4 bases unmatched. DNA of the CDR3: TGTGCCAGCAGTTGGACAGGGGGGATGAATCAGCCCCAGCATTTT. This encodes CASSWTGGMNQPQHF.

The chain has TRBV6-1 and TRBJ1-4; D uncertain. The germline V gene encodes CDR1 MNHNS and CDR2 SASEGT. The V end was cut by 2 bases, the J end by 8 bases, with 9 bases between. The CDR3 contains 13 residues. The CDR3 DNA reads TGTGCCAGCAGTGAAAACAGTAAGGAAAAACTGTTTTTT. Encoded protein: CASSENSKEKLFF.

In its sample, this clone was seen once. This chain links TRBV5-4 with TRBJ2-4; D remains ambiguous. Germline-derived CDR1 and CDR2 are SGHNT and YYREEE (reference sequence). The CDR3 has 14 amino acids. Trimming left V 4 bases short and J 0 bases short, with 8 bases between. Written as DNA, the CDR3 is TGTGCCAGCAGCAACTGGGAAGCCAAAAACATTCAGTACTTC. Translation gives CASSNWEAKNIQYF. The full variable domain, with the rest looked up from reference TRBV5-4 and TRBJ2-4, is ETGVTQSPTHLIKTRGQQVTLRCSSQSGHNTVSWYQQALGQGPQFIFQYYREEENGRGNFPPRFSGLQFPNYSSELNVNALELDDSALYLCASSNWEAKNIQYFGAGTRLSVL.

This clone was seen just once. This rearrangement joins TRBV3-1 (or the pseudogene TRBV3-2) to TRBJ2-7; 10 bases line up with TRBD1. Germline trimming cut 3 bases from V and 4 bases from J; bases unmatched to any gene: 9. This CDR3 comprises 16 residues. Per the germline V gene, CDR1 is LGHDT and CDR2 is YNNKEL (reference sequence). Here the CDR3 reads CASSQGTGVSLYEQYF. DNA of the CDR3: TGTGCCAGCAGCCAGGGGACAGGGGTTTCGTTGTACGAGCAGTACTTC.

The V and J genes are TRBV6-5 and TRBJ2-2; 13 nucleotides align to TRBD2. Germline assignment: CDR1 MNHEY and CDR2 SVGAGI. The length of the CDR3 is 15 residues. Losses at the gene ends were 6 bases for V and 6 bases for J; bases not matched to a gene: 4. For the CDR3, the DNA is TGTGCCAGCAGCCGACTAGCGGGGGGCCCCGGGGAGCTGTTTTTT. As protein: CASSRLAGGPGELFF.

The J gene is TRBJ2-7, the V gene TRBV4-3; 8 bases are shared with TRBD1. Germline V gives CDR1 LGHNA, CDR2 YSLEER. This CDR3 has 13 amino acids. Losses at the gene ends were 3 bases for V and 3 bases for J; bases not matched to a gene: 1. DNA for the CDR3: TGCGCCAGCAGCCACGACAGGGGCTACGAGCAGTACTTC. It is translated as CASSHDRGYEQYF.

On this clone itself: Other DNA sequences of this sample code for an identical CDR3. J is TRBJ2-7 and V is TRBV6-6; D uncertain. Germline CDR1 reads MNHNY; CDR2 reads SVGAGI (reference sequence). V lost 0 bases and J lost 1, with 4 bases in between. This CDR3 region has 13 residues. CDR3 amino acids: CASSYSGSYEQYF. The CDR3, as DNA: TGTGCCAGCAGTTACTCGGGGTCCTACGAGCAGTACTTC.

The CDR3 DNA follows: TGCAGTGCTAGTAGACGGGGCACTGAAGCTTTCTTT. Its protein product is CSASRRGTEAFF. The V and J genes are TRBV20-1 and TRBJ1-1, with D unresolved. There are 12 residues in the CDR3. Germline values: CDR1 DFQATT, CDR2 SNEGSKA (reference sequence). Trimming stripped 3 bases from V and 4 bases from J, with 9 bases between.

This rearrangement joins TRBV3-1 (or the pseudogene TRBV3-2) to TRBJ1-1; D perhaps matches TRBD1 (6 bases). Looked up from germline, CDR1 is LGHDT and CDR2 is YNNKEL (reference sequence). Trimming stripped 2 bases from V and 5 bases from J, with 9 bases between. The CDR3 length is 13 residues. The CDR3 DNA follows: TGTGCCAGCAGCCAATACACAGGGACTGAAGCTTTCTTT. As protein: CASSQYTGTEAFF.

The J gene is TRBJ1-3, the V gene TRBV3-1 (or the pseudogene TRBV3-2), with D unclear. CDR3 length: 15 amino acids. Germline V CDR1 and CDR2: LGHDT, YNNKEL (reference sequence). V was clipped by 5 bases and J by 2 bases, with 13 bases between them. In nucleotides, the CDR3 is TGTGCCAGCAGCGCGGGCGTCGAAGCTGGAAACACCATATATTTT. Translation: CASSAGVEAGNTIYF.